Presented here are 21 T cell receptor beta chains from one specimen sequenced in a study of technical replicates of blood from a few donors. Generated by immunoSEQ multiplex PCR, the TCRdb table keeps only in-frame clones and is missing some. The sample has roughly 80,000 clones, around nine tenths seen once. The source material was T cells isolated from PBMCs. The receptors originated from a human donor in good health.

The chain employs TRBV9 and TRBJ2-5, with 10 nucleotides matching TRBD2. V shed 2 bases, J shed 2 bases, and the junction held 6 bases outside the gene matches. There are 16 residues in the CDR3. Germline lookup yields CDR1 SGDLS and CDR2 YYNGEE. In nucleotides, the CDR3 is TGTGCCAGCAGCGTGTCTAGCGGGGGTTCACAAGAGACCCAGTACTTC. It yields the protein CASSVSSGGSQETQYF.

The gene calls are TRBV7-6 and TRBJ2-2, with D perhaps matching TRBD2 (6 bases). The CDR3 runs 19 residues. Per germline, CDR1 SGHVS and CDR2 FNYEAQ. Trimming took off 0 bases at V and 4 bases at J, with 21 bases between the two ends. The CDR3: CASSLAPGGWREGTGELFF. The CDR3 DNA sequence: TGTGCCAGCAGCTTAGCGCCCGGAGGTTGGAGGGAAGGCACCGGGGAGCTGTTTTTT.

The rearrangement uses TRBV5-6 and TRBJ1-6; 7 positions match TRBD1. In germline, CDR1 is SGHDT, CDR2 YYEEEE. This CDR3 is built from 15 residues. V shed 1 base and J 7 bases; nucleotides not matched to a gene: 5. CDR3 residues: CASSLTGALNSPLHF. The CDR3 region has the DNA TGTGCCAGCAGCTTGACAGGGGCCCTCAATTCACCCCTCCACTTT.

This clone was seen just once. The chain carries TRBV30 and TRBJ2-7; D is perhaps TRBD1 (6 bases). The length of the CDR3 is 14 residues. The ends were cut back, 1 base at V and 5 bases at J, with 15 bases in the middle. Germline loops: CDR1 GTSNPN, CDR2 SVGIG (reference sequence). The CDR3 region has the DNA TGTGCCTGGAGTGACCCGGGACATCTCAACGAGCAGTACTTC. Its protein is CAWSDPGHLNEQYF. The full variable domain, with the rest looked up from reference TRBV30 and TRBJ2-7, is SQTIHQWPATLVQPVGSPLSLECTVEGTSNPNLYWYRQAAGRGLQLLFYSVGIGQISSEVPQNLSASRPQDRQFILSSKKLLLSDSGFYLCAWSDPGHLNEQYFGPGTRLTVT.

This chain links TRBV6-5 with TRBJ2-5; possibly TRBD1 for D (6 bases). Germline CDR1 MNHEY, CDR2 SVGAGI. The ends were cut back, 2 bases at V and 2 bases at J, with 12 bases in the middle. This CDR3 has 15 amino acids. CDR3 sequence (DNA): TGTGCCAGCAGTTACACTACAGGGATTCAAGAGACCCAGTACTTC. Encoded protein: CASSYTTGIQETQYF.

CDR3 residues: CASSYSRSGGAYEQYF. The CDR3, as DNA: TGTGCCAGCAGTTACTCGAGGAGCGGGGGGGCCTACGAGCAGTACTTC. The rearrangement joins TRBV6-5 to TRBJ2-7; TRBD2 agrees at 10 bases. Unmatched junction bases numbered 4, after V lost 0 bases and J lost 2 bases. CDR1 MNHEY and CDR2 SVGAGI come from the germline V gene. This CDR3 has 16 residues.

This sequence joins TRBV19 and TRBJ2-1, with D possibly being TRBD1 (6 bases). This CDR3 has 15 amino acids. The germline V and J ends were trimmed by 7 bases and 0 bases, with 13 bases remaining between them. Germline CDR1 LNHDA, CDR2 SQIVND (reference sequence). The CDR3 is CASNPGQSSYNEQFF. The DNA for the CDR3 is TGTGCCAGTAACCCAGGACAGAGCTCCTACAATGAGCAGTTCTTC.

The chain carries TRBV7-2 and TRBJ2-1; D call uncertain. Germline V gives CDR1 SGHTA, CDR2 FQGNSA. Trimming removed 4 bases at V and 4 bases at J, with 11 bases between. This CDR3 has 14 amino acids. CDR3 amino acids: CASSSPPRYNEQFF. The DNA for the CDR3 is TGTGCCAGCAGCTCCCCCCCCCGTTACAATGAGCAGTTCTTC.

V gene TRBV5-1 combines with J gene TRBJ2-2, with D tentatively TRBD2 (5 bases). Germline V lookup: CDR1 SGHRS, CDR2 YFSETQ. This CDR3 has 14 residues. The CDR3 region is CAAASSANTGELFF. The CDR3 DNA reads TGCGCAGCAGCTAGCAGCGCGAACACCGGGGAGCTGTTTTTT.

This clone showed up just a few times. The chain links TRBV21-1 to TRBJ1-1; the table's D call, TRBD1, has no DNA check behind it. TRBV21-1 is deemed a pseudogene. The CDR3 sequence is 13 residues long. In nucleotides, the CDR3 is TGTGCCAGCAGCGGACAGGGGGCCACTGAAGCTTTCTTT. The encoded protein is CASSGQGATEAFF.

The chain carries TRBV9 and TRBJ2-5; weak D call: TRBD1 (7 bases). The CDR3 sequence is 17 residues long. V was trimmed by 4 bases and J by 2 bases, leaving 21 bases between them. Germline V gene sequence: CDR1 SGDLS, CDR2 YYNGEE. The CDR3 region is CASSPWGQGDFQETQYF. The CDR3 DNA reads TGTGCCAGCAGCCCATGGGGGCAGGGGGACTTTCAAGAGACCCAGTACTTC.

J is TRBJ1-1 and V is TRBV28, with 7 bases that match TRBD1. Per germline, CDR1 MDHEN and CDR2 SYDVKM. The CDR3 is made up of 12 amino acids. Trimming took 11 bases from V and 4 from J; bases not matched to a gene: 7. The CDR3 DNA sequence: TGTGCCGGAAGACAGGGAAGCACTGAAGCTTTCTTT. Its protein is CAGRQGSTEAFF.

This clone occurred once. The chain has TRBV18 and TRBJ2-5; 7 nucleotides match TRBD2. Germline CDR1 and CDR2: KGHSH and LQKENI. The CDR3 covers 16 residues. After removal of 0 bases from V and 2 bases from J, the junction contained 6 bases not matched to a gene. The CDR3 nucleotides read TGTGCCAGCTCACCACCTTCGGGACTAATTCAAGAGACCCAGTACTTC. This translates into CASSPPSGLIQETQYF. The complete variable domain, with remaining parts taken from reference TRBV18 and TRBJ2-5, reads NAGVMQNPRHLVRRRGQEARLRCSPMKGHSHVYWYRQLPEEGLKFMVYLQKENIIDESGMPKERFSAEFPKEGPSILRIQQVVRGDSAAYFCASSPPSGLIQETQYFGPGTRLLVL.

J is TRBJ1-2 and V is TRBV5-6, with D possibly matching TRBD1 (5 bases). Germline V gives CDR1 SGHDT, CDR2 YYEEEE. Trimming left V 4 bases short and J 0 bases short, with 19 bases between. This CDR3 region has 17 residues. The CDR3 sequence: CASSRRRGFPTNYGYTF. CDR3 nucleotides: TGTGCCAGCAGCCGGAGAAGGGGTTTTCCGACTAACTATGGCTACACCTTC.

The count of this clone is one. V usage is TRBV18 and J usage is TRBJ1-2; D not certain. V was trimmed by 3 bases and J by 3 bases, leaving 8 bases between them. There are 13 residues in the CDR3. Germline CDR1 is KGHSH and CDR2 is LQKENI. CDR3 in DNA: TGTGCCAGCTCACCCGAGGGAGACTATGGCTACACCTTC. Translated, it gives CASSPEGDYGYTF. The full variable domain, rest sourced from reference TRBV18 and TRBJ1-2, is NAGVMQNPRHLVRRRGQEARLRCSPMKGHSHVYWYRQLPEEGLKFMVYLQKENIIDESGMPKERFSAEFPKEGPSILRIQQVVRGDSAAYFCASSPEGDYGYTFGSGTRLTVV.

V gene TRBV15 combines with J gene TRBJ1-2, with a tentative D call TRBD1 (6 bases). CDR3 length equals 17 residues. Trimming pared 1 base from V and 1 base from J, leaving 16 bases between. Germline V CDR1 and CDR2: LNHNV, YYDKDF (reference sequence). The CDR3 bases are TGTGCCACCAGCAGAGGGGGGCCCGTCGAAGTTAACTATGGCTACACCTTC. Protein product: CATSRGGPVEVNYGYTF.

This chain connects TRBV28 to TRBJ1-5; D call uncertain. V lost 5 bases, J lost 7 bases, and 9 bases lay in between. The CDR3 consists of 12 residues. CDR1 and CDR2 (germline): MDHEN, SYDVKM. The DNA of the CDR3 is TGTGCCAGCAGTGAAATAGTACAGCCCCAGCATTTT. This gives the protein CASSEIVQPQHF. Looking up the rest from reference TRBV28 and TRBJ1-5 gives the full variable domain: DVKVTQSSRYLVKRTGEKVFLECVQDMDHENMFWYRQDPGLGLRLIYFSYDVKMKEKGDIPEGYSVSREKKERFSLILESASTNQTSMYLCASSEIVQPQHFGDGTRLSIL.

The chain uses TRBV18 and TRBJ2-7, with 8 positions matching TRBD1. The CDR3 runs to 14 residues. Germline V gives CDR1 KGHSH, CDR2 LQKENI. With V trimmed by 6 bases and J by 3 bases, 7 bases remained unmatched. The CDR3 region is CASSAGTGHYEQYF. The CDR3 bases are TGTGCCAGCTCGGCGGGGACAGGTCACTACGAGCAGTACTTC.

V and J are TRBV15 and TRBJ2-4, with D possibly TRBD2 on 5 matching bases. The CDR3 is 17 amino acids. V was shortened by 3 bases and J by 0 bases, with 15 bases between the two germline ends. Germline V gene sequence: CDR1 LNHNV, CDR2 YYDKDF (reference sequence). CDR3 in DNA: TGTGCCACCAGCAGTGGGATTGTCGGGGTAGCCAAAAACATTCAGTACTTC. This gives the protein CATSSGIVGVAKNIQYF. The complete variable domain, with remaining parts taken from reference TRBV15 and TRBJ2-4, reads DAMVIQNPRYQVTQFGKPVTLSCSQTLNHNVMYWYQQKSSQAPKLLFHYYDKDFNNEADTPDNFQSRRPNTSFCFLDIRSPGLGDTAMYLCATSSGIVGVAKNIQYFGAGTRLSVL.

The CDR3 sequence is CASSAREGRIQETQYF. CDR3 in DNA: TGTGCCAGCAGCGCCCGGGAAGGACGGATACAAGAGACCCAGTACTTC. V is TRBV7-2 and J is TRBJ2-5; D might be TRBD2 (5 bases). This CDR3 is built from 16 residues. The germline V and J ends were trimmed by 5 bases and 2 bases, with 18 bases remaining between them. Germline values: CDR1 SGHTA, CDR2 FQGNSA. The complete variable domain, with remaining parts taken from reference TRBV7-2 and TRBJ2-5, reads GAGVSQSPSNKVTEKGKDVELRCDPISGHTALYWYRQSLGQGLEFLIYFQGNSAPDKSGLPSDRFSAERTGGSVSTLTIQRTQQEDSAVYLCASSAREGRIQETQYFGPGTRLLVL.

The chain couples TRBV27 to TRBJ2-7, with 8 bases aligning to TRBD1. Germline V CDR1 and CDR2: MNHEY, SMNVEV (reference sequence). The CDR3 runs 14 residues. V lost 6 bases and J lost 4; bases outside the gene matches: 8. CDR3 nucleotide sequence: TGTGCCAGCAGCACCGGGACAGGCGCTTACGAGCAGTACTTC. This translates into CASSTGTGAYEQYF.